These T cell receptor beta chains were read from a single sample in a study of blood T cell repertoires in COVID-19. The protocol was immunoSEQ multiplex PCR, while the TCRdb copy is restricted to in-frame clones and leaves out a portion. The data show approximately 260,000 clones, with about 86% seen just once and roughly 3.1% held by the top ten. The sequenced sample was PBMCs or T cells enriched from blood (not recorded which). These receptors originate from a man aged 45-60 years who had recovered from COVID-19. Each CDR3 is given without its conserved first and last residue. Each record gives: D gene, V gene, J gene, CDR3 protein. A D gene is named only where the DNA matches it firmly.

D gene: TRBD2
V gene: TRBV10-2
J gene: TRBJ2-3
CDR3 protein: ASSEGLAGATDTQY

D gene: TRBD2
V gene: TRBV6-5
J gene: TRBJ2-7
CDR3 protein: ASSFSLAGGLREQY

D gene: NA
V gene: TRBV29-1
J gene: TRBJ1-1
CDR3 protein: SGDFGTEAF

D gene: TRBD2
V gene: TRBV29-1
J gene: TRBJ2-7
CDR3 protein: SVSAGGPVEQY

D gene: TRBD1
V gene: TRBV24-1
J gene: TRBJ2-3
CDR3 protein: ATSTPTGISTDTQY

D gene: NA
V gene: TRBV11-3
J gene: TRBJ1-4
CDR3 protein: ASSPGTNNEKLF

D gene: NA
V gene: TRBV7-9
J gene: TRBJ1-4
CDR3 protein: ASSKEGGRAANEKLF

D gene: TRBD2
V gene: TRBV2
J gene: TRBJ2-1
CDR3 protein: ASRGLVGTSVNEQF

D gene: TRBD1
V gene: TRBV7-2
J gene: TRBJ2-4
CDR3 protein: ASSLQGTKNIQY

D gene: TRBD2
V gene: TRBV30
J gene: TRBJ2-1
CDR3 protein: AWMAGGGSWQF

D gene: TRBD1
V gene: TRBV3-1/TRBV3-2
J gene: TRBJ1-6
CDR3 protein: ASSQPARTGGKAPLH

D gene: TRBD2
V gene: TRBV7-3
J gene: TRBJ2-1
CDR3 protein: ASSKGLAGVKNEQF

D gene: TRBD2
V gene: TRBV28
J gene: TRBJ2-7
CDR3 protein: ASSRRRLAIYEQY

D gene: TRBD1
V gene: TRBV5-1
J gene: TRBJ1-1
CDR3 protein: ASSFRDRGSAF

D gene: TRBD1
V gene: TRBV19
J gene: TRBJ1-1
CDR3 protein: ASATGGVMNTEAF

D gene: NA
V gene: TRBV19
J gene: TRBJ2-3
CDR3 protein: APWEGHTTNTDTQY

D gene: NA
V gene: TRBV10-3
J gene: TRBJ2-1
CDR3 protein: AISTTTRVGYNEQF

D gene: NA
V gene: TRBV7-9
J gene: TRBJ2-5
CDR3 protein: ASSLVPGFQETQY

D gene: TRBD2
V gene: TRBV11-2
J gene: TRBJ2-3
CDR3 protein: ASSPRSGRGTDTQY